A single sample is the source of the 14 T cell receptor beta chains below, sequenced in a study of cytomegalovirus exposure and HLA in healthy donors. This PCR relied on a set of 60 Vbeta primers and 13 Jbeta primers. The repertoire was sequenced with immunoSEQ multiplex PCR; TCRdb's copy has only in-frame clones and lacks some. The sample has 250,000 to 350,000 clones, roughly 85% seen once. The specimen was PBMCs. Source of these receptors: a man between 35 and 55 years old in good health and CMV-seropositive.

The chain recombines TRBV5-1 with TRBJ1-1; D perhaps matches TRBD1 (6 bases). Germline CDR1 is SGHRS and CDR2 is YFSETQ. Deletions cut 4 bases from V and 1 base from J, with 17 bases between. The length of the CDR3 is 16 residues. The CDR3 DNA reads as TGCGCCAGCAGCGCCGGGGGGGGGCCGAGGAACACTGAAGCTTTCTTT. Translation: CASSAGGGPRNTEAFF.

The chain recombines TRBV11-2 with TRBJ2-2; D gene ambiguous. V lost 3 bases and J lost 0, with 2 bases in between. This CDR3 spans 13 amino acids. CDR1 and CDR2 from the germline V gene are SGHAT and FQNNGV. CDR3 loop: CASSFSNTGELFF. CDR3 bases: TGTGCCAGCAGCTTCTCGAACACCGGGGAGCTGTTTTTT.

A remark on this clone: The junction departs from the called germline gene at one end, perhaps through a read error. CDR3 sequence (DNA): TGTGCCATCTGTGAGAGGGTAAGGGAGAACGAGCAGTACTTC. Residues: CAICERVRENEQYF. The rearrangement links TRBV10-3 to TRBJ2-7, with a tentative D call TRBD2 (5 bases). This CDR3 has 14 amino acids. CDR1 ENHRY and CDR2 SYGVKD come from the germline V gene.

The chain recombines TRBV20-1 with TRBJ2-3; D is unclear. This CDR3 is 11 amino acids long. V gave up 3 bases and J gave up 3 bases, with 4 bases separating them. Germline CDR1 DFQATT, CDR2 SNEGSKA (reference sequence). CDR3 coding DNA: TGCAGTGCTAGCCCGACAGATACGCAGTATTTT. Residues: CSASPTDTQYF.

V is TRBV11-2 and J is TRBJ2-7; 10 positions agree with TRBD2. J gave up 3 bases and V 1 base, and 3 bases lay outside the gene matches. From germline, CDR1 is SGHAT and CDR2 FQNNGV. CDR3 length equals 15 residues. CDR3 loop: CASSLASGRVYEQYF. The CDR3 DNA is TGTGCCAGCAGCTTAGCTAGCGGGAGAGTCTACGAGCAGTACTTC.

This clone was seen only a few times. This chain joins TRBV29-1 and TRBJ1-1; D is possibly TRBD1 (5 bases). Trimming removed 5 bases at V and 1 base at J, with 14 bases between. There are 14 residues in the CDR3. Germline V gene sequence: CDR1 SQVTM, CDR2 ANQGSEA. The CDR3 sequence: CSVSQGTTNTEAFF. The CDR3 DNA sequence: TGCAGCGTTTCCCAGGGCACTACGAACACTGAAGCTTTCTTT.

The chain has TRBV5-4 and TRBJ2-1, with 14 bases matching TRBD2. CDR1 and CDR2 (germline): SGHNT, YYREEE (reference sequence). The CDR3 loop spans 16 amino acids. After removal of 3 bases from V and 5 bases from J, the junction contained 4 bases not matched to a gene. CDR3 sequence (DNA): TGTGCCAGCAGCTGGGGACTAGCGGGAGTCAACAATGAGCAGTTCTTC. It specifies CASSWGLAGVNNEQFF.

The genes are TRBV7-3 and TRBJ2-2; 7 bases line up with TRBD2. Germline V gene sequence: CDR1 SGHTA, CDR2 FQGTGA. The J segment lost 4 bases and the V segment lost 7 bases, leaving 3 bases of the junction unmatched. This CDR3 has 13 residues. The CDR3 DNA sequence: TGTGCCAGCACGGGGGGTACCACCGGGGAGCTGTTTTTT. This translates into CASTGGTTGELFF.

The chain is built from TRBV19 and TRBJ2-3; the match to TRBD2 covers 9 bases. J was trimmed by 0 bases and V by 3 bases; bases with no gene match: 4. The CDR3 is 16 amino acids. CDR1 is LNHDA, CDR2 SQIVND, per germline (reference sequence). The CDR3 DNA reads as TGTGCCAGTAGTATCCGACTAGCGGTAAGCACAGATACGCAGTATTTT. It yields the protein CASSIRLAVSTDTQYF. Based on the CDR3 plus reference TRBV19 and TRBJ2-3, the full variable domain is DGGITQSPKYLFRKEGQNVTLSCEQNLNHDAMYWYRQDPGQGLRLIYYSQIVNDFQKGDIAEGYSVSREKKESFPLTVTSAQKNPTAFYLCASSIRLAVSTDTQYFGPGTRLTVL.

V gene TRBV28 combines with J gene TRBJ2-1; 8 bases line up with TRBD2. CDR1 is MDHEN, CDR2 SYDVKM, per germline. The CDR3 is made up of 16 amino acids. V gave up 3 bases and J gave up 7 bases; unmatched junction bases: 11. This CDR3 is CASSFVWREVKNEQFF. CDR3 in DNA: TGTGCCAGCAGTTTTGTGTGGCGGGAGGTGAAGAATGAGCAGTTCTTC.

The chain joins TRBV5-6 to TRBJ1-1; 11 nucleotides agree with TRBD1. In germline, CDR1 is SGHDT, CDR2 YYEEEE. V lost 4 bases, J lost 4 bases, and 9 bases stayed unmatched. This CDR3 has 16 amino acids. The CDR3 DNA sequence: TGTGCCAGCAGCAACCACGGACAGGGGGCAATCACTGAAGCTTTCTTT. This gives the protein CASSNHGQGAITEAFF. The whole variable domain, remainder taken from reference TRBV5-6 and TRBJ1-1, is DAGVTQSPTHLIKTRGQQVTLRCSPKSGHDTVSWYQQALGQGPQFIFQYYEEEERQRGNFPDRFSGHQFPNYSSELNVNALLLGDSALYLCASSNHGQGAITEAFFGQGTRLTVV.

V and J are TRBV5-8 and TRBJ1-1, with D perhaps matching TRBD1 (6 bases). The V gene lost 5 bases and the J gene lost 0 bases, with 17 bases spanning the gap. Germline loops: CDR1 SGHTS, CDR2 YDEGEE. The CDR3 contains 16 residues. In nucleotides, the CDR3 is TGTGCCAGCAGGACACAGGGAAACCTCTTGAACACTGAAGCTTTCTTT. Amino acids: CASRTQGNLLNTEAFF.

The rearrangement joins TRBV7-9 to TRBJ2-7, with TRBD2 identical over 11 bases. Trimming took 5 bases from V and 2 from J; bases not matched to a gene: 5. This CDR3 has 15 residues. Germline-derived CDR1 and CDR2 are SEHNR and FQNEAQ (reference sequence). CDR3 residues: CASSPLAGDTYEQYF. The CDR3 DNA sequence: TGTGCCAGCAGCCCACTAGCGGGAGACACCTACGAGCAGTACTTC.

V gene TRBV5-1 combines with J gene TRBJ2-2, with 14 bases that match TRBD2. The junction had 4 bases not matched to a gene; V was cut back by 4 bases and J by 5 bases. The V gene's germline CDR1 is SGHRS and CDR2 YFSETQ. The length of the CDR3 is 16 residues. The DNA for the CDR3 is TGCGCCAGCAGCCCAGGGACTAGCGGGAGAACCGGGGAGCTGTTTTTT. Translated, it gives CASSPGTSGRTGELFF.